The 10 T cell receptor beta chains in this list originate from one sample, sequenced in a study of brain T cells in children with intractable seizures. Assay: immunoSEQ multiplex PCR; the TCRdb copy retains only in-frame clones and omits some. The repertoire holds 20,000 to 25,000 clones, 94% seen once, with under 7.5% in the top ten. The source material was peripheral blood, sampled at surgery. The receptors were gathered from a boy aged 5-17 years with focal cortical dysplasia and intractable seizures.

J is TRBJ2-3 and V is TRBV7-3; D remains ambiguous. This CDR3 region has 14 residues. Germline V lookup: CDR1 SGHTA, CDR2 FQGTGA. Between the trimmed V and J ends, which lost 6 bases and 5 bases, there was a span of 15 bases. CDR3 amino acids: CASRETSWGDTQYF. As DNA, the CDR3 is TGTGCCAGCAGGGAAACGTCATGGGGAGATACGCAGTATTTT.

V usage is TRBV5-1 and J usage is TRBJ2-1; 11 bases align to TRBD2. The V and J ends lost 4 bases and 5 bases, in that order; junction bases with no gene match: 5. In germline, CDR1 is SGHRS, CDR2 YFSETQ. This CDR3 comprises 15 residues. Written as DNA, the CDR3 is TGCGCCAGCAGCCAGACTAGCGGGACAAACAATGAGCAGTTCTTC. This sequence encodes CASSQTSGTNNEQFF.

The CDR3 region has the DNA TGTGCCAGCAGCTTAGCGGGGGTTGGTAGCTCCTACAATGAGCAGTTCTTC. This sequence encodes CASSLAGVGSSYNEQFF. The chain joins TRBV7-2 to TRBJ2-1, with D perhaps TRBD1 or TRBD2 (5 bases each). The CDR3 has 17 residues. The germline V gene encodes CDR1 SGHTA and CDR2 FQGNSA. Trimming left V 0 bases short and J 0 bases short, with 12 bases between. Using reference TRBV7-2 and TRBJ2-1 for the parts outside the CDR3, the full variable domain is GAGVSQSPSNKVTEKGKDVELRCDPISGHTALYWYRQSLGQGLEFLIYFQGNSAPDKSGLPSDRFSAERTGGSVSTLTIQRTQQEDSAVYLCASSLAGVGSSYNEQFFGPGTRLTVL.

The V gene is TRBV16, the J gene TRBJ1-5, with 9 bases that match TRBD1. V trimming: 4 bases; J trimming: 4 bases; junction bases outside the gene matches: 11. The CDR3 contains 17 residues. Germline CDR1 KGHSY, CDR2 FQNENV. DNA of the CDR3: TGTGCCAGCAGCCGCACCGGGACAGGGATAAAAAATCAGCCCCAGCATTTT. Protein sequence: CASSRTGTGIKNQPQHF.

The chain employs TRBV28 and TRBJ1-1; no firm D call. V lost 6 bases and J 4 bases, leaving 18 bases between the germline ends. Germline assignment: CDR1 MDHEN and CDR2 SYDVKM. The CDR3 runs 15 residues. CDR3 DNA sequence: TGTGCCAGCAGCCCGAGGTGGCAGGCGGTCACTGAAGCTTTCTTT. As protein: CASSPRWQAVTEAFF.

The CDR3 sequence is CASSLGTGDSNSPLHF. CDR3 nucleotides: TGTGCCAGCAGCTTAGGAACCGGGGACAGCAATTCACCCCTCCACTTT. The rearrangement uses TRBV13 and TRBJ1-6; 7 bases agree with TRBD1. This CDR3 contains 16 residues. With 0 bases clipped from V and 7 bases from J, the junction kept 6 bases outside the gene matches. Per the germline V gene, CDR1 is PRHDT and CDR2 is FYEKMQ (reference sequence).

DNA for the CDR3: TGTGCCAGCACCACTAGCGGGGGGGCGGCAGATACGCAGTATTTT. Encoded protein: CASTTSGGAADTQYF. The chain has TRBV2 and TRBJ2-3; TRBD2 agrees at 13 bases. Losses at the gene ends were 7 bases for V and 4 bases for J; bases not matched to a gene: 5. This CDR3 has 15 amino acids. CDR1 and CDR2 (germline): SNHLY, FYNNEI.

DNA of the CDR3: TGTGCCAGCAGTTTGGTCGGGACTAGCATGAATGAGCAGTTCTTC. Protein product: CASSLVGTSMNEQFF. V usage is TRBV28 and J usage is TRBJ2-1, with 9 bases identical to TRBD2. The CDR3 runs to 15 residues. Germline CDR1 is MDHEN and CDR2 is SYDVKM. The J segment lost 7 bases and the V segment lost 3 bases, leaving 7 bases of the junction unmatched.

In this sample, this clone turned up once. The chain links TRBV3-1 (or the pseudogene TRBV3-2) to TRBJ2-2; D is perhaps TRBD2 (6 bases). The CDR3 is made up of 18 amino acids. The germline V gene has CDR1 LGHDT and CDR2 YNNKEL (reference sequence). Trimming pared 5 bases from V and 3 bases from J, leaving 22 bases between. This CDR3 is CASSYLIGRGQDTGELFF. CDR3 DNA: TGTGCCAGCAGCTATCTGATAGGGCGGGGCCAGGACACCGGGGAGCTGTTTTTT.

V gene TRBV16 combines with J gene TRBJ2-7; 8 nucleotides match TRBD1. The length of the CDR3 is 15 residues. Unmatched junction bases numbered 4, after V lost 0 bases and J lost 3 bases. The germline V gene has CDR1 KGHSY and CDR2 FQNENV. The CDR3 nucleotides are TGTGCCAGCAGCCAATCGATCACAGGGGGCTACGAGCAGTACTTC. Translated, it gives CASSQSITGGYEQYF.